Listed below are T cell receptor beta chains from one sample, sequenced in a study of blood T cell repertoires in COVID-19. Method: immunoSEQ multiplex PCR; TCRdb's copy keeps in-frame clones and lacks some. The repertoire includes about 83,000 clones, about nine tenths of them detected once, and about 3% sits in the top ten. Sample: peripheral blood. These receptors were collected from a woman aged 45-59 years with active or convalescent COVID-19. Both conserved end residues are part of each CDR3. The D gene is left open where the match is weak. Size values are once, few and many counts, or a class for expanded clones, and some rows have none.

TRBJ2-3 | TRBV6-6 | TRBD1 | . | CASRRQGAGIDTQYF | TGTGCCAGCAGAAGACAGGGGGCTGGGATAGATACGCAGTATTTT
TRBJ1-2 | TRBV9 | TRBD1 | many | CASSVGISGTGVYGYTF | TGTGCCAGCAGCGTAGGCATCTCCGGGACAGGGGTCTATGGCTACACCTTC
TRBJ1-3 | TRBV5-1 | TRBD1 | . | CASSPGTGSGNTIYF | TGCGCCAGCAGCCCGGGGACAGGCTCTGGAAACACCATATATTTT
TRBJ1-5 | TRBV19 | TRBD1 | . | CASSIRGRQGVNQPQHF | TGTGCCAGTAGTATTCGAGGGCGACAGGGGGTAAATCAGCCCCAGCATTTT
TRBJ2-2 | TRBV5-1 | TRBD2 | . | CASSLLAGDTGELFF | TGCGCCAGCAGCTTACTAGCGGGGGACACCGGGGAGCTGTTTTTT
TRBJ1-2 | TRBV7-9 | . | once | CASSLEFSYGYTF | TGTGCCAGCAGCTTAGAGTTCAGCTATGGCTACACCTTC
TRBJ1-1 | TRBV18 | . | . | CASSPTANRELEAFF | TGTGCCAGCTCACCGACGGCGAACAGGGAGCTTGAAGCTTTCTTT
TRBJ1-2 | TRBV19 | . | . | CASSIGASGALYGYTF | TGTGCCAGTAGTATAGGGGCTTCAGGGGCGCTCTATGGCTACACCTTC
TRBJ2-3 | TRBV7-9 | TRBD2 | . | CASSSGASGRTDTQYF | TGTGCCAGCAGCTCAGGTGCTAGCGGGAGGACAGATACGCAGTATTTT
TRBJ2-2 | TRBV3-1/TRBV3-2 | . | . | CASSQMQHNTGELFF | TGTGCCAGCAGCCAAATGCAACATAACACCGGGGAGCTGTTTTTT
TRBJ2-2 | TRBV6-8 | . | . | CASSYQDTGELFF | TGTGCCAGCAGTTATCAGGACACCGGGGAGCTGTTTTTT
TRBJ1-1 | TRBV6-5 | TRBD1 | . | CASSAWTGGRTEAFF | TGTGCCAGCAGCGCATGGACAGGGGGCAGGACTGAAGCTTTCTTT
TRBJ1-1 | TRBV30 | . | once | CAWSLRGRTEAFF | TGTGCCTGGAGCCTCAGGGGCCGGACTGAAGCTTTCTTT
TRBJ2-3 | TRBV19 | . | few | CASSIVPGVTDTQYF | TGTGCCAGTAGTATAGTGCCAGGGGTAACAGATACGCAGTATTTT
TRBJ2-5 | TRBV9 | TRBD1 | . | CASSDDRVETQYF | TGTGCCAGCAGCGACGACAGGGTTGAGACCCAGTACTTC
TRBJ2-1 | TRBV30 | TRBD2 | . | CAWTVAGFYNEQFF | TGTGCCTGGACCGTAGCGGGGTTCTACAATGAGCAGTTCTTC
TRBJ1-5 | TRBV5-3 | TRBD1 | . | CARSTEDWTGEDFRSNQPQHF | TGTGCCAGAAGCACGGAAGATTGGACAGGGGAGGATTTTAGGAGCAATCAGCCCCAGCATTTT
TRBJ2-1 | TRBV20-1 | TRBD2 | . | CSASGLAGGYNEQFF | TGCAGCGCCAGTGGGCTAGCGGGGGGCTACAATGAGCAGTTCTTC
TRBJ1-1 | TRBV9 | . | . | CASSKRQELNTEAFF | TGTGCCAGCAGCAAGAGACAGGAACTGAACACTGAAGCTTTCTTT
TRBJ2-2 | TRBV7-2 | . | once | CASIHGPGTGELFF | TGTGCCAGCATACATGGCCCGGGAACCGGGGAGCTGTTTTTT
TRBJ1-1 | TRBV5-1 | . | few | CASSLGRGNTEAFF | TGCGCCAGCAGCTTGGGAAGGGGGAACACTGAAGCTTTCTTT
TRBJ2-7 | TRBV4-3 | TRBD1 | . | CASSQRGTGGEQYF | TGCGCCAGCAGCCAACGAGGGACAGGTGGCGAGCAGTACTTC
TRBJ2-3 | TRBV14 | . | once | CASSQDITGHTDTQYF | TGTGCCAGCAGCCAAGATATAACAGGGCACACAGATACGCAGTATTTT
TRBJ1-4 | TRBV5-1 | . | . | CASSRGQLNEKLFF | TGCGCCAGCAGCCGAGGACAGTTAAATGAAAAACTGTTTTTT
TRBJ2-1 | TRBV15 | . | . | CATSRVQGSYNEQFF | TGTGCCACCAGCAGAGTGCAGGGATCATACAATGAGCAGTTCTTC
TRBJ2-1 | TRBV7-2 | TRBD1 | . | CASSLVLARGPNEQFF | TGTGCCAGCAGCTTAGTGTTGGCGAGGGGGCCCAATGAGCAGTTCTTC
TRBJ1-6 | TRBV30 | . | . | CAWTGGVLNSPLHF | TGTGCCTGGACGGGGGGGGTCCTAAATTCACCCCTCCACTTT
TRBJ2-7 | TRBV6-1 | . | . | CASSEGTSGGYEQYF | TGTGCCAGCAGTGAGGGGACTTCGGGTGGATACGAGCAGTACTTC
TRBJ2-5 | TRBV5-1 | TRBD2 | . | CASSLERRGGQETQYF | TGCGCCAGCAGCTTGGAAAGGCGGGGGGGCCAAGAGACCCAGTACTTC